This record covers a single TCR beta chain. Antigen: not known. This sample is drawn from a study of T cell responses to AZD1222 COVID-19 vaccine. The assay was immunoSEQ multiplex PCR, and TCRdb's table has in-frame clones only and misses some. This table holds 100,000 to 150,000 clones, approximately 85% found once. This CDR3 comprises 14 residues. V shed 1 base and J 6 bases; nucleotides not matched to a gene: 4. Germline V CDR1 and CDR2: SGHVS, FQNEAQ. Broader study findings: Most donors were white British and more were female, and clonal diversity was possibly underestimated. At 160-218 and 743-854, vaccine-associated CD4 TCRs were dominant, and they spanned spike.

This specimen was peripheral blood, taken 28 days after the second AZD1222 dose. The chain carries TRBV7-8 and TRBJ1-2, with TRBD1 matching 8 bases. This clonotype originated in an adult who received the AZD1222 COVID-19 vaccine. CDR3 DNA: TGTGCCAGCAGCTTAGAGGTGACAGGGGATGGCTACACCTTC. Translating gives CASSLEVTGDGYTF.